This note documents a single T cell receptor (beta chain) sequence. The antigen is unknown. Excluded: other autoimmune disease, uncontrolled infection, pregnancy or lactation. Looked up from germline, CDR1 is SGHDN and CDR2 is FVKESK. The CDR3 spans 13 residues. V was pared by 4 bases and J by 8 bases, with 5 bases of the junction left unmatched. The sequenced template was RNA, covering the TCR beta CDR3 region. The workflow started with a first-round RT-PCR run with HTBI primers and then moved on to a second-round multiplex PCR. TCRdb reanalysed the multiplex PCR reads using MiXCR and keeps one entry per CDR3 protein. The sample gives around 1.1 million distinct CDR3 sequences, 35% to 45% of which show up once; around 10% is in the top ten. The data originate from a study of Graves' ophthalmopathy and Graves' hyperthyroidism. Overall study findings and caveats: Most thyroid clonotypes expanded beyond 0.001 frequency were also found in blood.

The sequence came from an adult man with Graves' hyperthyroidism. The rearrangement uses TRBV14 and TRBJ1-3, with 7 bases lining up with TRBD1. The specimen sequenced was peripheral blood or thyroid tissue (not recorded which). CDR3 sequence: CASSREQGHTIYF. The CDR3 region has the DNA TGTGCCAGCAGCCGGGAACAGGGGCACACCATATATTTT.